This T cell receptor (beta chain) appears in the sequencing data of a study of tumor and adjacent non-tumor tissue in lung cancer. Background on the study: Histology: 11 to 13 adenocarcinoma, a couple of squamous cell carcinoma, 1 small cell lung cancer.

In the case of this clonotype: What it binds is not known. An end of the junction differs from the germline gene, which may be a read error.

CDR3 length: 14 amino acids. The library came from three nested PCR rounds adapted from ARM-PCR protocols. TCRdb re-called the multiplex PCR reads through MiXCR, storing one row per CDR3 protein. The sample includes more than 85,000 distinct CDR3 sequences, about 61% of them seen just once. Study-level points and caveats: Top 100 clones took a larger repertoire share in normal lung.

This sample's RNA came from whole unsorted tissue. The receptor was derived from a man aged 65 to 79 with non-small cell lung cancer. V usage is TRBV12-3 or TRBV12-4 and J usage is TRBJ2-7, with a tentative D call TRBD1 (5 bases). The sequencing sample was made of lung tumor tissue. The DNA of the CDR3 is TGTGCCAGTAGTTTTACAGGTGGTCCCTACGAGCAGTACTTC. Protein sequence: CASSFTGGPYEQYF.